These T cell receptor beta chains were read from a single sample in a study of shared T cell receptors in the human thymus. The table came from immunoSEQ multiplex PCR; TCRdb's copy has only in-frame clones and leaves some out. Among some 720,000 clones listed, approximately 87% were seen once. In addition, the sample was reused for a study of human thymus T cells.

Sequences were obtained from thymocytes. The receptor source for this set is a boy under two years old with a congenital heart defect. The CDR3 runs from the conserved cysteine through the conserved F or W.

CDR3 protein	V gene	J gene
CASSPGGQETQYF	TRBV19	TRBJ2-5
CASREEGSGRAFETQYF	TRBV13	TRBJ2-5
CASSYGRVNSGRSYNEQFF	TRBV11-2	TRBJ2-1
CASSFGTGIAYEQYF	TRBV7-9	TRBJ2-7
CATSYSGSSDRETQYF	TRBV15	TRBJ2-5
CASRWTGGDYNEQFF	TRBV19	TRBJ2-1
CASSLTSGSETQYF	TRBV6-5	TRBJ2-5
CATSRRKVAGADTQYF	TRBV15	TRBJ2-3
CASGLALAGRGTGELFF	TRBV12-5	TRBJ2-2
CASSQDKGQGPNQPQHF	TRBV4-3	TRBJ1-5
CASSSQAGNFYEQYF	TRBV11-2	TRBJ2-7
CASSLNPGTGVYEQYF	TRBV27	TRBJ2-7
CASSPGGAVQETQYF	TRBV2	TRBJ2-5
CASSSRVRLSDTQYF	TRBV7-4	TRBJ2-3
CASSPGLDYEQYF	TRBV27	TRBJ2-7
CASSPFTGATNTGELFF	TRBV7-2	TRBJ2-2
CAITVDRGPPSSGYTF	TRBV10-3	TRBJ1-2
CASSLGPGGNEQFF	TRBV11-3	TRBJ2-1
CASRTGVSYEQYF	TRBV27	TRBJ2-7
CASSEACGSSYNEQFF	TRBV2	TRBJ2-1
CASSLNGTSGILAKNIQYF	TRBV5-1	TRBJ2-4
CASSTRSGSGYEQYF	TRBV28	TRBJ2-7
CASSLAAVAGCREQFF	TRBV11-2	TRBJ2-1
CASSLGRYSNQPQHF	TRBV7-8	TRBJ1-5
CASSESTRGRRRDRGYTF	TRBV25-1	TRBJ1-2
CASRFSGRGDNEQFF	TRBV27	TRBJ2-1
CASSEQGASSGANVLTF	TRBV21-1	TRBJ2-6
CAAKSTGTVNTGELFF	TRBV30	TRBJ2-2
CATAGGRTGELFF	TRBV6-1	TRBJ2-2
CASSMDGVPLYEQYF	TRBV19	TRBJ2-7
CASSKVAGEPPYEQYF	TRBV21-1	TRBJ2-7
CASSQVRVETVAGDRGNEQFF	TRBV4-3	TRBJ2-1
CASSLAPAGSGDTQYF	TRBV5-1	TRBJ2-3
CASSLVVGADLNTEAFF	TRBV7-9	TRBJ1-1
CASSLGPGNTIYF	TRBV28	TRBJ1-3
CASRPNSGIQTSSYEQYF	TRBV19	TRBJ2-7
CASSDRSSGLSSYNEQFF	TRBV25-1	TRBJ2-1
CASSSPSPNEKLFF	TRBV7-9	TRBJ1-4
CASTLPRGLNTEAFF	TRBV10-1	TRBJ1-1
CASSPSRGTDTQYF	TRBV5-1	TRBJ2-3
CASSYSSRTYEQYF	TRBV6-5	TRBJ2-7
CASRNDRPGCGEQFF	TRBV28	TRBJ2-1
CASSGRTSGLTYEQYF	TRBV7-6	TRBJ2-7
CASTLGGLGDYEQYF	TRBV7-6	TRBJ2-7
CATSRSTGERTEAFF	TRBV15	TRBJ1-1
CASSPRGQEAQHF	TRBV7-9	TRBJ1-5